The clone carrying this T cell receptor beta chain came up many times. This CDR3 spans 13 amino acids. Per germline, CDR1 SGHTA and CDR2 FQGNSA. V dropped 5 bases and J dropped 6 bases, with 13 bases sitting between them. It was RNA transcripts that yielded the amplified TCR beta CDR3 regions. The primer set for the first-round RT-PCR of the TCR CDR3 was HTBI. From the multiplex PCR reads, TCRdb called clonotypes with MiXCR, one entry per CDR3 protein. The data hold more than 650,000 distinct CDR3 sequences, with 13% to 15% observed a single time. The data were taken from a study of T cells in Graves' hyperthyroidism and ophthalmopathy. Patients aged 18 to 65 had newly diagnosed hyperthyroidism that had lasted under 2 months. The study excluded patients with uncontrolled infection, other autoimmune disease, pregnancy or lactation. Fresh 10 ml peripheral blood yielded PBMCs.

Sequenced sample: blood. This TCR came from a young woman with Graves' hyperthyroidism. The chain recombines TRBV7-2 with TRBJ1-1; no reliable D call. Written as DNA, the CDR3 is TGTGCCAGCAGCCTCCCCTTGGGCCCTGAAGCTTTCTTT. This sequence encodes CASSLPLGPEAFF. Together with reference TRBV7-2 and TRBJ1-1, the CDR3 gives the full variable domain: GAGVSQSPSNKVTEKGKDVELRCDPISGHTALYWYRQSLGQGLEFLIYFQGNSAPDKSGLPSDRFSAERTGGSVSTLTIQRTQQEDSAVYLCASSLPLGPEAFFGQGTRLTVV.